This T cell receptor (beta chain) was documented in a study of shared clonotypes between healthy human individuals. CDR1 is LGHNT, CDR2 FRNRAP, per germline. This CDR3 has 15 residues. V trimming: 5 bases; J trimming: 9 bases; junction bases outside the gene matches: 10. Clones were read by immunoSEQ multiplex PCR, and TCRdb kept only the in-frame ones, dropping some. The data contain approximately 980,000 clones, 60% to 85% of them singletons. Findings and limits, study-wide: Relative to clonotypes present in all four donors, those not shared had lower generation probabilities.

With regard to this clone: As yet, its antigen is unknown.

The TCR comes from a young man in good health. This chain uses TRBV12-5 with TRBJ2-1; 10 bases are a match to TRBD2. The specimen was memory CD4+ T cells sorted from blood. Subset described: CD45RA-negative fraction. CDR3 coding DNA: TGTGCTAGTGGTCCCTCAAGCGGGGGGGCGGGTGAGCAGTTCTTC. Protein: CASGPSSGGAGEQFF.